The clone carrying this T cell receptor (beta chain) was detected once. The data are from a study of OX40 agonist ivuxolimab in advanced cancers. The repertoire was sequenced with immunoSEQ multiplex PCR; TCRdb's copy has only in-frame clones and lacks some. Of roughly 60,000 clones in the sample, roughly 86% are singletons; the top ten hold around 3.7%. The TCR was taken from an adult with an advanced solid tumor such as melanoma, head and neck, liver or kidney cancer. The sample consisted of CD4+ or CD8+ T cells sorted from blood, taken in a trial of the OX40 agonist ivuxolimab.

The CDR3 spells CASSVGPLYEQYF. The CDR3, as DNA: TGTGCCAGCAGCGTAGGCCCTCTATACGAGCAGTACTTC. This sequence joins TRBV9 and TRBJ2-7; no clear D. CDR3 length equals 13 residues. Germline loops: CDR1 SGDLS, CDR2 YYNGEE. V was shortened by 0 bases and J by 4 bases, with 8 bases between the two germline ends.